This T cell receptor beta chain was sequenced during a study of siplizumab effects on memory and regulatory T cells. Study results and caveats: Significantly reduced by siplizumab was the cumulative frequency of alloreactive sequences, namely those traceable to unstimulated CD4+ memory cells. Naive T cells looked more diverse than memory cells and looked like major alloresponse contributors.

Worth noting for this clone: Its target is unknown.

Per germline, CDR1 MNHNS and CDR2 SASEGT. The CDR3 spans 15 residues. The V and J ends lost 5 bases and 0 bases, in that order; junction bases with no gene match: 7. Produced via immunoSEQ multiplex PCR; TCRdb's table is partial and in-frame only. The table shows over 60,000 clones, with around 90% occurring only once. This TCR was sampled from a human donor in good health. The specimen sequenced was CD8+ T cells sorted from blood. The chain recombines TRBV6-1 with TRBJ2-7; TRBD1 agrees at 7 bases. This CDR3 reads CASSSDRLGSYEQYF. CDR3 DNA sequence: TGTGCCAGCAGTTCGGACAGGTTGGGCTCCTACGAGCAGTACTTC.